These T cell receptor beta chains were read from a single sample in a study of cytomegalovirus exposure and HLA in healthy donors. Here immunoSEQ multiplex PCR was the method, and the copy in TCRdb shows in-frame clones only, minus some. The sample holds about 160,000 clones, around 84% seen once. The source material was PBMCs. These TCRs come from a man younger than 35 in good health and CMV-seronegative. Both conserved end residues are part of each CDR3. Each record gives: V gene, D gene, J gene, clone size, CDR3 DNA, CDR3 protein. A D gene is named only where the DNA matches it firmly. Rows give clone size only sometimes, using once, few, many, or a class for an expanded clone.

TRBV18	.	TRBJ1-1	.	TGTGCCAGCTCACCATCGCCCGGAGCTCTAACTGAAGCTTTCTTT	CASSPSPGALTEAFF
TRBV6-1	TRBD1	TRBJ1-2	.	TGTGCCAGTCGACCAGGGGGCCTTAACTATGGCTACACCTTC	CASRPGGLNYGYTF
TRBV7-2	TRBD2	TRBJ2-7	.	TGTGCCAGCAGCCCCCTTGGGACTAGCGGGAATAGAGAGCAGTACTTC	CASSPLGTSGNREQYF
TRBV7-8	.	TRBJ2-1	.	TGTGCCAGCAGCTTAGTGGCAGGGGTGAGCTCCTACAATGAGCAGTTCTTC	CASSLVAGVSSYNEQFF
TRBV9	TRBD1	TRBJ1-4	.	TGTGCCAGCAGCGTAGGAGCGTTGGGACAGGGGCTTGCAACTAATGAAAAACTGTTTTTT	CASSVGALGQGLATNEKLFF
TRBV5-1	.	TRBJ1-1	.	TGCGCCAGCAGCATCGCCTGGGCAGGAGAAGCTTTCTTT	CASSIAWAGEAFF
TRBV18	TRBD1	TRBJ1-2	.	TGTGCCAGCTCGTCGGGACAGGAAACTAACTATGGCTACACCTTC	CASSSGQETNYGYTF
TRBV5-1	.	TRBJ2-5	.	TGCGCCAGCAGCTTGGGTAGTAGTTTCCGCCAAGAGACCCAGTACTTC	CASSLGSSFRQETQYF
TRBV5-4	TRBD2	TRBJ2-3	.	TGTGCCAGCAGCCCGAAGGGCGGGGGAAGGTCTTACACAGATACGCAGTATTTT	CASSPKGGGRSYTDTQYF
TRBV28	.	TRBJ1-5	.	TGTGCCAGCAGTTTCGGTTTTCAGCCCCAGCATTTT	CASSFGFQPQHF
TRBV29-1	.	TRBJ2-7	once	TGCAGCGTGGAAACAGGGAGCATCCGCGAGCAGTACTTC	CSVETGSIREQYF
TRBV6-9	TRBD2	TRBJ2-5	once	TGTGCCAGCACTGGGCTAGCGGGGCGGGGGCAAGAGACCCAGTACTTC	CASTGLAGRGQETQYF
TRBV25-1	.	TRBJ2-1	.	TGTGCCAGCAGTGACAGGGATGGCAATGAGCAGTTCTTC	CASSDRDGNEQFF
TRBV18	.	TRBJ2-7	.	TGTGCCAGCTCACCACTAGACAGCTCCTACGAGCAGTACTTC	CASSPLDSSYEQYF
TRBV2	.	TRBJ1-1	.	TGTGCCAGCAGTGAGGACAGACTGAACACTGAAGCTTTCTTT	CASSEDRLNTEAFF
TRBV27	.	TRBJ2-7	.	TGTGCCAGCAGTCCGGGCGGGGTTTACGCATACGAGCAGTACTTC	CASSPGGVYAYEQYF
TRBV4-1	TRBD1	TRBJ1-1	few	TGCGCCAGCAGCCAATACCCGGGACAGGCAGTGAACACTGAAGCTTTCTTT	CASSQYPGQAVNTEAFF
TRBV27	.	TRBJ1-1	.	TGTGCCAGCAGGACAATTCTGAACACTGAAGCTTTCTTT	CASRTILNTEAFF
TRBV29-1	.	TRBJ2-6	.	TGCAGCGTTGATTCGGGCTCTGGGGCCAACGTCCTGACTTTC	CSVDSGSGANVLTF
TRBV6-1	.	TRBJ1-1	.	TGTGCCAGCAGGATACAGGGGAACACTGAAGCTTTCTTT	CASRIQGNTEAFF
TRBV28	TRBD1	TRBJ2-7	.	TGTGCCAGCAGTTTATCCCAGACAGGGGTGCAGTACTTC	CASSLSQTGVQYF
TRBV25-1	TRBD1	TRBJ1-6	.	TGTGCCAGCCAAGGACAGGGTAATTCACCCCTCCACTTT	CASQGQGNSPLHF
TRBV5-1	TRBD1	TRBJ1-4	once	TGCGCCAGCAGCTCACAGGGGGCGGGTCAAAAACTGTTTTTT	CASSSQGAGQKLFF
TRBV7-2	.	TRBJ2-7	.	TGTGCCAGCAGCTTATCACGCGGGACCGCCTACGAGCAGTACTTC	CASSLSRGTAYEQYF
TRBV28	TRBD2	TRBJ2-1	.	TGTGCCAGCAGCACCCCCTCGGCGGGAGCCTCCTACAATGAGCAGTTCTTC	CASSTPSAGASYNEQFF
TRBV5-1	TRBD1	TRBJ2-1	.	TGCGCCAGCAGCTCGCCTCCGGGACAGGTCCTCCTCGATGAGCAGTTCTTC	CASSSPPGQVLLDEQFF
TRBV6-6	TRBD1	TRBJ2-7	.	TGTGCCAGCAGAATGACAGGGATAAGCTACGAGCAGTACTTC	CASRMTGISYEQYF
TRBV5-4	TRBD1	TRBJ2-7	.	TGTGCCAGCAGCTTGGACAGGGGGTGGGAGCAGTACTTC	CASSLDRGWEQYF
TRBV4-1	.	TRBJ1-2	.	TGCGCCAGCAGCCAGGCACCTGATGGCTACACCTTC	CASSQAPDGYTF
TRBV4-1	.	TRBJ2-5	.	TGCGCCAGCAGTTTCAGAGGGGAGACCCAGTACTTC	CASSFRGETQYF
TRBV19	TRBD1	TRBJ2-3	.	TGTGCCAGTAGTCCCCGACAGGGAAGCACAGATACGCAGTATTTT	CASSPRQGSTDTQYF
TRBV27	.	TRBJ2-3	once	TGTGCCAGCAGCCCATTCCCGATGGGGCCGCATACGCAGTATTTT	CASSPFPMGPHTQYF
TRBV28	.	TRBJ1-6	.	TGTGCCAGCAGTCACAGCATACGGAACTCTTCACCCCTCCACTTT	CASSHSIRNSSPLHF